One and the same sample provided the 23 T cell receptor beta chains below, sequenced in a study of blood T cell repertoires in COVID-19. Using immunoSEQ multiplex PCR, the repertoire was profiled, and TCRdb retains in-frame clones only, with some absent. The data show approximately 60,000 clones, 86% seen once. The sequencing sample was made of peripheral blood. Receptors were obtained from a middle-aged man with active COVID-19.

This CDR3 reads CAISTDLGEGYTF. The CDR3 coding sequence is TGTGCCATCAGTACAGACCTAGGGGAAGGCTACACCTTC. The chain is built from TRBV10-3 and TRBJ1-2, with a weak D call TRBD1 (5 bases). CDR1 and CDR2 (germline): ENHRY, SYGVKD. V shed 5 bases and J shed 8 bases, with 15 bases lying between them. The CDR3 is made up of 13 amino acids.

The chain has TRBV10-1 and TRBJ2-4; the match to TRBD1 covers 8 bases. The CDR3 has 15 residues. Germline V lookup: CDR1 WNHNN, CDR2 SYGVQD (reference sequence). The V gene end was trimmed by 9 bases and the J gene end by 3 bases; junction bases not matched to a gene: 10. CDR3 nucleotides: TGCGCCAGAGTCGACAGGGGTTCGAGCAAAAACATTCAGTACTTC. Protein sequence: CARVDRGSSKNIQYF.

The chain has TRBV3-1 (or the pseudogene TRBV3-2) and TRBJ2-7; the D is unclear. The V and J ends lost 4 bases and 2 bases respectively, with 15 bases between them. The germline V gene encodes CDR1 LGHDT and CDR2 YNNKEL (reference sequence). The CDR3 totals 15 residues. CDR3 nucleotides: TGTGCCAGCAGCCTAGGTGACACCTTGGCCTACGAGCAGTACTTC. Residues: CASSLGDTLAYEQYF.

The gene calls are TRBV9 and TRBJ2-7, with TRBD1 identical over 11 bases. This CDR3 has 14 amino acids. Germline values: CDR1 SGDLS, CDR2 YYNGEE. V lost 0 bases and J lost 7; bases outside the gene matches: 3. The CDR3 loop reads CASSVGTGGREQYF. Written as DNA, the CDR3 is TGTGCCAGCAGCGTAGGGACAGGGGGCCGTGAGCAGTACTTC.

This clone appeared a few times. The J gene is TRBJ1-3, the V gene TRBV7-9; TRBD1 might be the D (6 bases). Per the germline V gene, CDR1 is SEHNR and CDR2 is FQNEAQ (reference sequence). This CDR3 spans 15 amino acids. V was cut by 8 bases and J by 6 bases, with 20 bases left in between. CDR3 sequence: CASSQGLDRVNTIYF. In DNA, the CDR3 is TGTGCCAGCTCCCAGGGGCTCGATAGAGTAAACACCATATATTTT.

The chain joins TRBV7-9 to TRBJ2-5; D is unresolved. The CDR3 spans 14 residues. CDR1 is SEHNR and CDR2 is FQNEAQ in the germline V gene (reference sequence). Trimming took 4 bases from V and 5 from J, leaving 14 bases between them. The CDR3 DNA reads TGTGCCAGCAGCTCACCGAGCCCCCCGGAGACCCAGTACTTC. It yields the protein CASSSPSPPETQYF. Looking up the rest from reference TRBV7-9 and TRBJ2-5 gives the full variable domain: DTGVSQNPRHKITKRGQNVTFRCDPISEHNRLYWYRQTLGQGPEFLTYFQNEAQLEKSRLLSDRFSAERPKGSFSTLEIQRTEQGDSAMYLCASSSPSPPETQYFGPGTRLLVL.

The rearrangement links TRBV3-1 (or the pseudogene TRBV3-2) to TRBJ2-3; 15 bases fit TRBD2. Looked up from germline, CDR1 is LGHDT and CDR2 is YNNKEL (reference sequence). J lost 1 base, V lost 6 bases, and 2 bases had no gene match. This CDR3 spans 16 amino acids. CDR3 bases: TGTGCCAGCAGATGGACTAGCGGGGGGGGCACAGATACGCAGTATTTT. It codes for CASRWTSGGGTDTQYF.

The CDR3 sequence: CASSRGRGYGYTF. CDR3 in DNA: TGTGCCAGCAGTCGGGGTCGAGGCTATGGCTACACCTTC. The chain joins TRBV7-2 to TRBJ1-2; D is unclear. The CDR3 has 13 residues. In germline, CDR1 is SGHTA, CDR2 FQGNSA. V lost 6 bases and J lost 4, with 12 bases in between.

In its sample, this clone ranks as medium-sized. The chain employs TRBV5-1 and TRBJ2-2, with 7 bases identical to TRBD1. CDR1 is SGHRS, CDR2 YFSETQ, per germline. The V segment lost 0 bases and the J segment 4 bases; nucleotides outside the gene matches: 6. The CDR3 sequence is 16 residues long. The CDR3 sequence is CASSLDSGQSTGELFF. The CDR3, as DNA: TGCGCCAGCAGCTTGGACTCGGGACAGTCCACCGGGGAGCTGTTTTTT.

This chain connects TRBV5-6 to TRBJ2-1; D is possibly TRBD1 (5 bases). V was shortened by 1 base and J by 8 bases, with 16 bases between the two germline ends. The CDR3 runs 15 residues. Germline loops: CDR1 SGHDT, CDR2 YYEEEE. The CDR3, as DNA: TGTGCCAGCAGCTTGCCCCACTCAGGGTTGGATGAGCAGTTCTTC. It specifies CASSLPHSGLDEQFF.

The chain combines TRBV30 with TRBJ1-2; D uncertain. V shed 5 bases and J shed 7 bases, with 11 bases lying between them. The length of the CDR3 is 11 residues. Germline V gene sequence: CDR1 GTSNPN, CDR2 SVGIG (reference sequence). Here the CDR3 DNA reads TGTGCCTGGGGACGGTACGGTGGCTACACCTTC. It codes for CAWGRYGGYTF.

The count of this clone is one. The V and J genes are TRBV11-3 and TRBJ2-1; D may be TRBD2 (6 bases). V gave up 5 bases and J gave up 8 bases, with 16 bases separating them. The CDR3 consists of 14 residues. Germline V CDR1 and CDR2: SGHNT, YENEEA. Written as DNA, the CDR3 is TGTGCCAGCAGCCCGGAGGGCACCCAATATGAGCAGTTCTTC. Translated: CASSPEGTQYEQFF.

The rearrangement joins TRBV18 to TRBJ2-1; no reliable D call. Germline CDR1 and CDR2: KGHSH and LQKENI. The CDR3 runs 12 residues. V gave up 3 bases and J gave up 7 bases, with 7 bases separating them. The CDR3 DNA follows: TGTGCCAGCTCACCCCTCGGGAATGAGCAGTTCTTC. Its protein is CASSPLGNEQFF.

The CDR3 region has the DNA TGCAGCGTTGCGGTCAGCACAGATACGCAGTATTTT. This codes for CSVAVSTDTQYF. The chain uses TRBV29-1 and TRBJ2-3; D remains ambiguous. Trimming stripped 4 bases from V and 0 bases from J, with 5 bases between. CDR3 length: 12 residues. Germline-derived CDR1 and CDR2 are SQVTM and ANQGSEA.

The V call is TRBV10-3, the J call TRBJ1-5; D call uncertain. The CDR3 runs to 13 residues. Trimming shortened V by 0 bases and J by 5 bases, and 5 bases separated the two germline ends. In germline, CDR1 is ENHRY, CDR2 SYGVKD. The DNA of the CDR3 is TGTGCCATCAGTGAGTCGCCAGATCAGCCCCAGCATTTT. Protein product: CAISESPDQPQHF.

The V and J genes are TRBV4-1 and TRBJ1-4, with D possibly being TRBD1 (5 bases). Deletions cut 5 bases from V and 7 bases from J, with 11 bases between. Germline V CDR1 and CDR2: MGHRA, YSYEKL. This CDR3 contains 13 residues. DNA of the CDR3: TGCGCCAGCAGCGGGGGGTCTGTTGAAAAACTGTTTTTT. Amino acid sequence: CASSGGSVEKLFF.

The rearrangement links TRBV11-2 to TRBJ2-7; TRBD2 agrees at 12 bases. The CDR3 is 19 amino acids. V was clipped by 3 bases and J by 4 bases; unmatched bases: 16. Germline V gene sequence: CDR1 SGHAT, CDR2 FQNNGV. This CDR3 is CASSLGRTSGKPHFYEQYF. The CDR3 DNA reads as TGTGCCAGCAGCTTGGGCAGGACTAGCGGGAAACCTCACTTTTACGAGCAGTACTTC.

V gene TRBV6-5 combines with J gene TRBJ2-3; D ambiguous. CDR3 length: 14 residues. Trimming shortened V by 2 bases and J by 3 bases, and 9 bases separated the two germline ends. Germline V gene sequence: CDR1 MNHEY, CDR2 SVGAGI. The chain's CDR3 is CASSYAVITDTQYF. The DNA of the CDR3 is TGTGCCAGCAGTTACGCGGTTATAACAGATACGCAGTATTTT.

The V gene is TRBV19, the J gene TRBJ2-2; 8 bases are shared with TRBD1. With 6 bases clipped from V and 4 bases from J, the junction kept 7 bases outside the gene matches. Germline-derived CDR1 and CDR2 are LNHDA and SQIVND (reference sequence). There are 15 residues in the CDR3. The CDR3, as DNA: TGTGCCAGTAGCGTGCAGGGGGCAGGCACCGGGGAGCTGTTTTTT. Translating it yields CASSVQGAGTGELFF. Drawing the rest from reference TRBV19 and TRBJ2-2, the complete variable domain is DGGITQSPKYLFRKEGQNVTLSCEQNLNHDAMYWYRQDPGQGLRLIYYSQIVNDFQKGDIAEGYSVSREKKESFPLTVTSAQKNPTAFYLCASSVQGAGTGELFFGEGSRLTVL.

The genes are TRBV10-3 and TRBJ1-2, with 7 bases fitting TRBD1. Germline CDR1 and CDR2: ENHRY and SYGVKD. The V gene end was trimmed by 6 bases and the J gene end by 8 bases; junction bases not matched to a gene: 15. The CDR3 has 15 residues. The CDR3 DNA follows: TGTGCCATCAGGGAAGCCGGGACAGCCCTTAAAGGCTACACCTTC. Its translation is CAIREAGTALKGYTF.

The chain is built from TRBV7-2 and TRBJ2-2, with D possibly being TRBD1 (6 bases). The CDR3 has 17 amino acids. The V gene lost 1 base and the J gene lost 6 bases, with 18 bases spanning the gap. Germline V lookup: CDR1 SGHTA, CDR2 FQGNSA. The CDR3: CASSLGVGTSLAGELFF. As DNA, the CDR3 is TGTGCCAGCAGCTTAGGAGTCGGGACAAGCTTAGCCGGGGAGCTGTTTTTT.

There are a few counts of this clone. The chain employs TRBV29-1 and TRBJ2-3; 8 bases align to TRBD2. V dropped 3 bases and J dropped 4; count of bases not matched to a gene: 6. Germline CDR1 and CDR2: SQVTM and ANQGSEA. The CDR3 loop spans 14 amino acids. The CDR3 reads CSVDSSGVADTQYF. The DNA for the CDR3 is TGCAGCGTTGATAGTAGCGGGGTAGCAGATACGCAGTATTTT.

V usage is TRBV2 and J usage is TRBJ1-6, with 7 bases that match TRBD1. The germline V gene encodes CDR1 SNHLY and CDR2 FYNNEI. Trimming at V came to 6 bases and at J to 5 bases, leaving 1 base not matched to a gene. The CDR3 is made up of 13 amino acids. Written as DNA, the CDR3 is TGTGCCAGCAGCGGGACAGATAATTCACCCCTCCACTTT. Translating it yields CASSGTDNSPLHF.